One T cell receptor beta chain is described in this entry. Produced via immunoSEQ multiplex PCR; TCRdb's table is partial and in-frame only. Of around 160,000 clones in the sample, approximately 90% were seen once. The germline V gene encodes CDR1 SGHTA and CDR2 FQGNSA. The CDR3 runs 15 residues. V was pared by 5 bases and J by 7 bases, with 17 bases between. This specimen comes from a study of T cell responses to AZD1222 COVID-19 vaccine. The sample consisted of peripheral blood, taken 28 days after the second AZD1222 dose. The source of this sequence is an adult who received the AZD1222 COVID-19 vaccine. The chain has TRBV7-2 and TRBJ2-2, with D possibly being TRBD2 (7 bases). The CDR3 DNA reads TGTGCCAGCAGCCTAGTAGGGGGGGGCGGCGGGGAGCTGTTTTTT. As protein: CASSLVGGGGGELFF. The full variable domain, its missing parts supplied by reference TRBV7-2 and TRBJ2-2, is GAGVSQSPSNKVTEKGKDVELRCDPISGHTALYWYRQSLGQGLEFLIYFQGNSAPDKSGLPSDRFSAERTGGSVSTLTIQRTQQEDSAVYLCASSLVGGGGGELFFGEGSRLTVL.